Below are 2 T cell receptor beta chains sequenced from a single sample in a study of T-cell reconstitution after alpha-beta-depleted transplantation in children. Preparation of the TCRbeta library involved a method that used unique molecular identifiers. TCRdb recomputed calls from the PCR reads with MiXCR, one row per CDR3 protein. Found here are 500,000 or so distinct CDR3 sequences, over 25% of them singletons; the top ten hold about 2.3%. The source was PBMCs from the stem cell graft donor, collected from the stem cell graft. All receptors come from a human donor who donated a stem cell graft to a child with aplastic anemia.

CDR3 in DNA: TGCGCCAGCAGCTTGGTCGGCAGACAGAACACCGGGGAGCTGTTTTTT. Translating gives CASSLVGRQNTGELFF. The rearrangement uses TRBV5-1 and TRBJ2-2; no firm D call. The germline V and J ends were trimmed by 0 bases and 1 base, with 10 bases remaining between them. This CDR3 is built from 16 residues. The germline CDR1 and CDR2 sequences are SGHRS and YFSETQ.

The rearrangement uses TRBV4-3 and TRBJ1-1; a weak D match, TRBD1 (5 bases). CDR1 is LGHNA, CDR2 YSLEER, per germline. The CDR3 extends over 16 amino acids. V was clipped by 1 base and J by 4 bases, with 16 bases between them. Here the CDR3 DNA reads TGCGCCAGCAGCCAAGCGCTCGGACGGGGGTCCACTGAAGCTTTCTTT. Translating gives CASSQALGRGSTEAFF.